The sequence of this T cell receptor (beta chain) was determined in a study of identical twins (TCRdb year 2016). A note on the overall study: The study deep-sequenced TCR alpha and beta repertoires from monozygotic twins, unrelated adults of various ages and cord blood to test whether fetal clonotypes persist. To rule out contamination, replicate twin experiments were performed at different times with different library preparation protocols. Broader findings and caveats from the paper: Invariant T cells such as MAIT and iNKT could partly confound zero-insertion analyses, though diverse VJ usage argued against this for most clonotypes. In beta out-of-frame sequences, excess twin sharing was weaker, because having fewer shared sequences lowered the signal-to-noise ratio. In monozygotic twins, recombination models systematically underestimated out-of-frame TCR alpha sharing, but the models matched the sharing seen between unrelated individuals. Because the same donors could not be followed over many years, conclusions were based on cross-sectional statistical analysis. Abundant cord blood beta clonotypes had fewer insertions, young adult naive repertoires showed a similar but weaker trend, and memory repertoires showed no such trend. Compared with coincidental sharing between unrelated individuals, out-of-frame TCR alpha sequences shared between twins had an excess of sequences with low generation probability.

Looking up the germline V gene yields CDR1 SNHLY and CDR2 FYNNEI. The CDR3 sequence holds 14 residues, the cysteine and phenylalanine included. Left in the record is the CDR3 DNA by itself, 42 bases read in frame from the first base. The trim is 6 bases for V and 7 bases for J, with a gap of 16 bases between the germline ends. All donors were healthy Caucasians. The twin cohort comprised three pairs of female monozygotic twins, all aged about 18 to 29 years. Miltenyi CD45RO+ enrichment and human naive T-cell isolation kits were used to isolate memory (CD45RO+) and naive T cells from PBMC. This clonotype was found a few times. Its antigen target is currently unknown. Per-base qualities were not stored, and no clone one base away is much larger. Preparation of the library involved 5' RACE. Sequencing relied on an Illumina HiSeq 2000. A universal primer binding site was added through template switching, and the final cDNA carried a unique molecular identifier so that TCR cDNA molecules could be counted accurately. First-strand cDNA for TCR alpha and beta chains was synthesized from specific primers in the conserved constant-segment region. To control for contamination, every cDNA library carried two barcodes: a SMART-Mk sample barcode plus Illumina barcodes. TruSeq adapter sequences, together with Illumina sample barcodes, were added in two successive PCR steps. The TCR alpha and beta cDNA libraries were sequenced on the Illumina HiSeq platform using custom primers. Turning to the authors' computational methods: MiGEC processed the raw reads to extract unique molecular identifiers, while MiXCR was used to determine the CDR3 positions. Recombination models were inferred per individual with the repgenHMM and IGoR tools using an EM algorithm. The analysis of shared clonotypes was done with the tcR package in R, with sharing normalized by the product of cloneset sizes. To study raw recombination free of thymic and clonal selection effects, out-of-frame nonproductive sequences were analyzed. TCRdb passed the public sequencing reads through fastp at Q25 and MiXCR, retaining productive beta sequences. Records with the same CDR3 protein are collapsed into one entry carrying the most frequent genes and DNA. The V and J calls and clone size are TCRdb's, not the authors'. The sample has under 300,000 distinct CDR3 sequences on record, approximately 12% of them singletons. The ten largest account for roughly 4% of the sample.

This same sample was also taken into another study, of yellow fever vaccine responses in identical twins. As the second publication notes: According to the authors, the vaccine-induced T cell response in identical twins seemed to be partly convergent and partly specific to each individual. In the study, vaccine-responding T cell clones were precisely tracked in identical twins.

This sequence uses TRBV2 and TRBJ2-4; TRBD2 is perhaps the D gene, given 7 matching bases. This receptor was obtained from a woman younger than 35 in good health. The sequenced material came from memory (CD45RO+) T cells sorted from blood. The cell subset or site label here, explained by the study, means: CD45RO+ enriched T cells. In nucleotide form, the sequence is TGTGCCAGCAGGAGGGAGGGGGGAGTTAACATTCAGTACTTC. Its translation reads: CASRREGGVNIQYF.